Following are 27 T cell receptor beta chains from one sample sequenced in a study of cytomegalovirus exposure and HLA in healthy donors. The PCR ran on 60 Vbeta and 13 Jbeta primers. Some clones are missing from TCRdb's copy, which holds only in-frame ones; the method was immunoSEQ multiplex PCR. The table lists a few hundred thousand clones, under 80% of them singletons. The sequenced sample consisted of PBMCs. The receptors stem from a woman in her twenties or thirties in good health and CMV-seronegative.

This chain connects TRBV25-1 to TRBJ1-6; TRBD1 is a possible D gene (5 bases). The CDR3 covers 13 residues. From germline, CDR1 is MGHDK and CDR2 SYGVNS. The V end was cut by 4 bases, the J end by 9 bases, with 10 bases between. The CDR3 coding sequence is TGTGCCAGCAGTGGGGGGGGAGCTTCACCCCTCCACTTT. Amino acid sequence: CASSGGGASPLHF.

The chain carries TRBV30 and TRBJ2-3; D might be TRBD2 (5 bases). CDR1 is GTSNPN, CDR2 SVGIG, per germline (reference sequence). The CDR3 extends over 15 amino acids. Trimming left V 0 bases short and J 1 base short, with 11 bases between. The chain's CDR3 is CAWSVGGSRTDTQYF. CDR3 in DNA: TGTGCCTGGAGTGTAGGTGGGAGTCGCACAGATACGCAGTATTTT.

In the case of this clone: The junction shows a germline mismatch at one end, possibly a read error. The chain links TRBV7-9 to TRBJ2-3; 7 positions match TRBD2. Per germline, CDR1 SEHNR and CDR2 FQNEAQ (reference sequence). The CDR3 spans 17 residues. CDR3 bases: TGTGCCGGCAGCTTAGGATACGTGGGAGGGGTCACAGATACGCAGTATTTT. The encoded protein is CAGSLGYVGGVTDTQYF.

The chain employs TRBV5-6 and TRBJ1-5, with 7 bases matching TRBD1. From germline, CDR1 is SGHDT and CDR2 YYEEEE. V shed 5 bases, J shed 6 bases, and the junction held 11 bases outside the gene matches. CDR3 size: 15 residues. CDR3 residues: CASSLGQAVTQPQHF. CDR3 nucleotide sequence: TGTGCCAGCAGTTTAGGACAGGCGGTAACTCAGCCCCAGCATTTT.

The gene calls are TRBV2 and TRBJ1-5, with unresolved D. This CDR3 contains 14 residues. Germline V gene lookup returns CDR1 SNHLY and CDR2 FYNNEI. V was pared by 6 bases and J by 2 bases, with 11 bases between. The CDR3 is CASRLRNGNQPQHF. CDR3 nucleotide sequence: TGTGCCAGCAGGCTGAGAAATGGCAATCAGCCCCAGCATTTT.

This clone has only a few counts. The V call is TRBV5-5, the J call TRBJ1-1; possibly TRBD1 for D (6 bases). The V end was cut by 2 bases, the J end by 3 bases, with 14 bases between. Germline CDR1 reads SGHKS; CDR2 reads YYEKEE (reference sequence). The CDR3 has 15 amino acids. CDR3 sequence: CASSFGGREHTEAFF. The CDR3 nucleotides are TGTGCCAGCAGCTTCGGGGGGCGAGAGCACACTGAAGCTTTCTTT.

V is TRBV6-1 and J is TRBJ2-1; 9 bases are a match to TRBD2. The V and J ends lost 2 bases and 7 bases, in that order; junction bases with no gene match: 3. This CDR3 region has 14 residues. CDR1 is MNHNS and CDR2 is SASEGT in the germline V gene. The CDR3 DNA follows: TGTGCCAGCAGTGAAAGGCGGGAGGGGAATGAGCAGTTCTTC. Translation gives CASSERREGNEQFF.

The genes are TRBV5-1 and TRBJ2-2, with TRBD2 identical over 7 bases. This CDR3 has 16 residues. Germline assignment: CDR1 SGHRS and CDR2 YFSETQ. Trimming at V came to 1 base and at J to 0 bases, leaving 3 bases not matched to a gene. The CDR3 DNA reads TGCGCCAGCAGCTTGCGGGACTACCCGAACACCGGGGAGCTGTTTTTT. It is translated as CASSLRDYPNTGELFF.

Concerning this clone: Given the absence of the conserved phenylalanine or tryptophan at the CDR3 end, a read error is likely. V usage is TRBV6-6 and J usage is TRBJ1-1, with D unresolved. CDR3 size: 10 residues. Trimming stripped 5 bases from V and 11 bases from J, with 9 bases between. Germline V gene data show CDR1 as MNHNY and CDR2 as SVGAGI (reference sequence). CDR3 loop: CASSREKAFL. The CDR3 DNA sequence: TGTGCCAGCAGTCGGGAGAAGGCTTTCCTT.

The genes are TRBV6-5 and TRBJ2-7; 11 positions agree with TRBD1. Losses at the gene ends were 4 bases for V and 3 bases for J; bases not matched to a gene: 8. This CDR3 comprises 16 residues. CDR1 is MNHEY, CDR2 SVGAGI, per germline. CDR3 protein: CASSSSDRGLDYEQYF. The CDR3, as DNA: TGTGCCAGCAGTTCCTCGGACAGGGGGCTAGACTACGAGCAGTACTTC.

V is TRBV15 and J is TRBJ2-1; D unclear. Trimming removed 5 bases from V and 5 bases from J, with 10 bases in between. CDR1 is LNHNV, CDR2 YYDKDF, per germline (reference sequence). CDR3 size: 13 residues. In nucleotides, the CDR3 is TGTGCCACCAGCCCCTCAGTACACAATGAGCAGTTCTTC. Translated: CATSPSVHNEQFF.

The genes are TRBV10-3 and TRBJ2-1, with 11 positions matching TRBD2. CDR3 length: 16 amino acids. Trimming took 6 bases from V and 6 from J; bases not matched to a gene: 10. The V gene's germline CDR1 is ENHRY and CDR2 SYGVKD. CDR3 DNA: TGTGCCATCAGCCCGACTAGCGGGGAAAACTTCAATGAGCAGTTCTTC. It encodes CAISPTSGENFNEQFF.

The chain uses TRBV5-1 and TRBJ2-7, with 11 bases lining up with TRBD1. Germline V gene lookup returns CDR1 SGHRS and CDR2 YFSETQ. The CDR3 is made up of 15 amino acids. The trim removed 4 bases at V and 1 base at J, leaving 4 bases unmatched. The DNA of the CDR3 is TGCGCCAGCAGCAGGACAGGGGGCGATTCCTACGAGCAGTACTTC. Its translation: CASSRTGGDSYEQYF.

The CDR3 coding sequence is TGTGCCAGTAGTATAGAGCCTAGCGGGCGAACCGGGGAGCTGTTTTTT. This sequence encodes CASSIEPSGRTGELFF. The gene calls are TRBV19 and TRBJ2-2, with TRBD2 identical over 8 bases. The junction had 5 bases not matched to a gene; V was cut back by 0 bases and J by 5 bases. The length of the CDR3 is 16 residues. Germline V CDR1 and CDR2: LNHDA, SQIVND (reference sequence). Using reference TRBV19 and TRBJ2-2 for the parts outside the CDR3, the full variable domain is DGGITQSPKYLFRKEGQNVTLSCEQNLNHDAMYWYRQDPGQGLRLIYYSQIVNDFQKGDIAEGYSVSREKKESFPLTVTSAQKNPTAFYLCASSIEPSGRTGELFFGEGSRLTVL.

The chain combines TRBV15 with TRBJ1-2; 9 bases line up with TRBD1. This CDR3 spans 16 amino acids. After removal of 1 base from V and 1 base from J, the junction contained 4 bases not matched to a gene. CDR1 LNHNV and CDR2 YYDKDF come from the germline V gene (reference sequence). The CDR3, as DNA: TGTGCCACCAGCAGAGTGGGGGACAGGGATAACTATGGCTACACCTTC. This codes for CATSRVGDRDNYGYTF. Full variable domain (missing parts from reference TRBV15 and TRBJ1-2): DAMVIQNPRYQVTQFGKPVTLSCSQTLNHNVMYWYQQKSSQAPKLLFHYYDKDFNNEADTPDNFQSRRPNTSFCFLDIRSPGLGDTAMYLCATSRVGDRDNYGYTFGSGTRLTVV.

The V call is TRBV2, the J call TRBJ1-1; D gene uncertain. Looked up from germline, CDR1 is SNHLY and CDR2 is FYNNEI. The CDR3 covers 12 residues. V was clipped by 7 bases and J by 3 bases, with 9 bases between them. DNA of the CDR3: TGTGCCAGCATTCCGCGGGACACTGAAGCTTTCTTT. This codes for CASIPRDTEAFF. Full variable domain (remainder filled in from reference TRBV2 and TRBJ1-1): EPEVTQTPSHQVTQMGQEVILRCVPISNHLYFYWYRQILGQKVEFLVSFYNNEISEKSEIFDDQFSVERPDGSNFTLKIRSTKLEDSAMYFCASIPRDTEAFFGQGTRLTVV.

The chain recombines TRBV27 with TRBJ2-1, with D possibly being TRBD2 (6 bases). Germline-derived CDR1 and CDR2 are MNHEY and SMNVEV (reference sequence). The CDR3 loop spans 16 amino acids. V was shortened by 4 bases and J by 7 bases, with 20 bases between the two germline ends. The CDR3 DNA reads as TGTGCCAGCAGTTCTCTCTCATTCGGGACTCGGAATGAGCAGTTCTTC. This sequence encodes CASSSLSFGTRNEQFF.

This chain joins TRBV10-3 and TRBJ2-2; 8 nucleotides align to TRBD2. V was clipped by 6 bases and J by 1 base; unmatched bases: 4. CDR3 size: 15 residues. Germline V gene lookup returns CDR1 ENHRY and CDR2 SYGVKD. The CDR3 loop reads CAIRRSGENTGELFF. The CDR3 region has the DNA TGTGCCATCAGGCGTAGCGGGGAGAACACCGGGGAGCTGTTTTTT.

The genes are TRBV6-5 and TRBJ2-1; TRBD1 agrees at 9 bases. Germline V gives CDR1 MNHEY, CDR2 SVGAGI. The CDR3 totals 15 residues. Trimming cost V 3 bases and J 9 bases; bases outside gene matches: 9. CDR3 in DNA: TGTGCCAGCAGTTATGGGGGGACAGGGAAAGGTGAGCAGTTCTTC. Protein: CASSYGGTGKGEQFF.

The chain is built from TRBV7-3 and TRBJ2-3; 8 nucleotides match TRBD2. The CDR3 length is 13 residues. Germline trimming cut 2 bases from V and 5 bases from J; bases unmatched to any gene: 0. Germline V gene data show CDR1 as SGHTA and CDR2 as FQGTGA. CDR3 sequence reads: CASSLLAGDTQYF. The CDR3 nucleotides are TGTGCCAGCAGCTTACTAGCGGGAGATACGCAGTATTTT.

This clone has just one count. The rearrangement joins TRBV7-6 to TRBJ1-3; D possibly corresponds to TRBD1 (5 bases). V gave up 4 bases and J gave up 0 bases, with 13 bases separating them. Germline CDR1 SGHVS, CDR2 FNYEAQ. The CDR3 extends over 16 amino acids. CDR3 protein: CASSYQGSSSGNTIYF. In nucleotides, the CDR3 is TGTGCCAGCAGCTACCAGGGTTCGAGCTCTGGAAACACCATATATTTT.

The chain carries TRBV18 and TRBJ2-4; a possible D gene is TRBD1 (5 bases). CDR3 length: 13 residues. The germline CDR1 and CDR2 sequences are KGHSH and LQKENI. Trimming left V 3 bases short and J 5 bases short, with 8 bases between. This chain's CDR3 is CASSPSQENIQYF. For the CDR3, the DNA is TGTGCCAGCTCACCGTCACAGGAAAACATTCAGTACTTC.

V usage is TRBV7-9 and J usage is TRBJ2-6, with a possible D match to TRBD2 (5 bases). V was shortened by 3 bases and J by 2 bases, with 8 bases between the two germline ends. The CDR3 length is 15 residues. The germline V gene has CDR1 SEHNR and CDR2 FQNEAQ (reference sequence). The DNA for the CDR3 is TGTGCCAGCAGCTTCACGCGGGCTGGGGCCAACGTCCTGACTTTC. Protein sequence: CASSFTRAGANVLTF.

V gene TRBV11-3 combines with J gene TRBJ2-1; 10 bases line up with TRBD2. Germline V gives CDR1 SGHNT, CDR2 YENEEA. Losses at the gene ends were 3 bases for V and 9 bases for J; bases not matched to a gene: 5. CDR3 length: 14 residues. CDR3 bases: TGTGCCAGCAGCTTCAAGCTAGCGGGGGCTGAGCAGTTCTTC. It codes for CASSFKLAGAEQFF. The whole variable domain, remainder taken from reference TRBV11-3 and TRBJ2-1, is EAGVVQSPRYKIIEKKQPVAFWCNPISGHNTLYWYLQNLGQGPELLIRYENEEAVDDSQLPKDRFSAERLKGVDSTLKIQPAELGDSAVYLCASSFKLAGAEQFFGPGTRLTVL.

This clone was seen just once. CDR3 DNA: TGTGCCAGCAGCTTAGGAGCGAGGTCAGATACGCAGTATTTT. Amino acids: CASSLGARSDTQYF. This sequence joins TRBV11-2 and TRBJ2-3; D is uncertain. V lost 1 base and J 4 bases, leaving 9 bases between the germline ends. There are 14 residues in the CDR3. Germline V gene lookup returns CDR1 SGHAT and CDR2 FQNNGV. Supplemented by reference TRBV11-2 and TRBJ2-3, the full variable domain reads EAGVAQSPRYKIIEKRQSVAFWCNPISGHATLYWYQQILGQGPKLLIQFQNNGVVDDSQLPKDRFSAERLKGVDSTLKIQPAKLEDSAVYLCASSLGARSDTQYFGPGTRLTVL.

This chain joins TRBV6-5 and TRBJ1-1; 8 bases map to TRBD1. The CDR3 covers 14 residues. Unmatched junction bases numbered 8, after V lost 7 bases and J lost 4 bases. CDR1 is MNHEY and CDR2 is SVGAGI in the germline V gene. CDR3 amino acids: CASTEAGGGTEAFF. Written as DNA, the CDR3 is TGTGCCAGCACCGAAGCAGGGGGCGGCACTGAAGCTTTCTTT.

The chain combines TRBV27 with TRBJ2-3; D may be TRBD2 (5 bases). The CDR3 has 15 residues. Per the germline V gene, CDR1 is MNHEY and CDR2 is SMNVEV (reference sequence). Trimming pared 2 bases from V and 4 bases from J, leaving 13 bases between. CDR3 residues: CASSLMLAFADTQYF. CDR3 nucleotide sequence: TGTGCCAGCAGTTTAATGCTAGCCTTTGCAGATACGCAGTATTTT.